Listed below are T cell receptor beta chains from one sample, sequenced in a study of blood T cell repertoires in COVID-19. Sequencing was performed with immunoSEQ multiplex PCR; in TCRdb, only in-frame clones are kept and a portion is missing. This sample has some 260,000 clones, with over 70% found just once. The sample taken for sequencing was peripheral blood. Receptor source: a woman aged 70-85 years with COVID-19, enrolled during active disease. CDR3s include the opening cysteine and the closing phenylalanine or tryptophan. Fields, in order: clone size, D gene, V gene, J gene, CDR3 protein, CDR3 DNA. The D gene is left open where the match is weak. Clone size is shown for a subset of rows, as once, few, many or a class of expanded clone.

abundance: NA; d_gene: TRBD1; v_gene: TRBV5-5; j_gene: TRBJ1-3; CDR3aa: CASSRDRVVGNTIYF; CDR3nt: TGTGCCAGCAGCCGGGACAGGGTGGTTGGAAACACCATATATTTT
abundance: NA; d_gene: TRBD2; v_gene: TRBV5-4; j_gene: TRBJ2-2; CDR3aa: CASRSGTSANTGELFF; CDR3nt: TGTGCCAGCCGGTCGGGGACTAGTGCGAACACCGGGGAGCTGTTTTTT
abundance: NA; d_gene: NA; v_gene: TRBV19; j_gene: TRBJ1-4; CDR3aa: CATATNSGTNEKLFF; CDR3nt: TGTGCCACCGCGACTAATTCGGGAACTAATGAAAAACTGTTTTTT
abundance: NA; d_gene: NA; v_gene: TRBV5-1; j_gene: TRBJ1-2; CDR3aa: CASSLVRPGLYGYTF; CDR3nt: TGCGCCAGCAGCTTGGTCAGACCAGGGTTGTATGGCTACACCTTC
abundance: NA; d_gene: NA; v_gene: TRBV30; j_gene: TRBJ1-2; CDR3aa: CAWKLGQLGYTF; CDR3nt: TGTGCCTGGAAGTTGGGGCAGCTTGGCTACACCTTC
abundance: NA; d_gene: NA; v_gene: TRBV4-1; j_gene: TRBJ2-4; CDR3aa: CASSQVTSQQNIQYF; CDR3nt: TGCGCCAGCAGCCAAGTTACTAGTCAGCAAAACATTCAGTACTTC
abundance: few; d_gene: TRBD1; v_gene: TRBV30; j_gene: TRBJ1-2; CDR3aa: CAWSDGQGAIHGYTF; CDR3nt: TGTGCCTGGAGTGATGGACAGGGGGCGATTCATGGCTACACCTTC
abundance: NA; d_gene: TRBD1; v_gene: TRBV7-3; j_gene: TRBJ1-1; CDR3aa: CASSSTGVATEAFF; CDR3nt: TGTGCCAGCAGCTCCACAGGGGTGGCCACTGAAGCTTTCTTT
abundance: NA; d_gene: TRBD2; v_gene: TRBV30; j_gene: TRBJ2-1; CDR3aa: CAWSHLAAYNEQFF; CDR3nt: TGTGCCTGGAGTCACCTAGCGGCTTACAATGAGCAGTTCTTC
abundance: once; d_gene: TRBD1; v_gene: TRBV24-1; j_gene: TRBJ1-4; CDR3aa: CATGTDLNEKLFF; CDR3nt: TGTGCCACCGGGACAGACCTTAATGAAAAACTGTTTTTT
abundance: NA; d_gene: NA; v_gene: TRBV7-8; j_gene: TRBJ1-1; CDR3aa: CASSFGQMNTEAFF; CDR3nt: TGTGCCAGCAGCTTTGGACAGATGAACACTGAAGCTTTCTTT
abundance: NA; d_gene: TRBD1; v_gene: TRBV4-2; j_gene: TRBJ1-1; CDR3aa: CASSQDGARGRAFF; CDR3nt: TGTGCCAGCAGCCAAGATGGGGCCAGGGGGAGGGCTTTCTTT
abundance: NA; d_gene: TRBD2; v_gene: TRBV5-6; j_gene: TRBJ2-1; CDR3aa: CASRVAGRGEQFF; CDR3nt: TGTGCCAGCAGGGTCGCAGGGAGGGGTGAGCAGTTCTTC
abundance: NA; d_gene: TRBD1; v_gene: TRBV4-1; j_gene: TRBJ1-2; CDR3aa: CASSQGTGYGYTF; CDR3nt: TGCGCCAGCAGCCAGGGGACAGGATATGGCTACACCTTC
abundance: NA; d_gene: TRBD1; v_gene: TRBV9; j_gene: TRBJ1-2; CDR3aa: CASSPGQGLYGYTF; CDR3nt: TGTGCCAGCAGTCCGGGACAGGGGCTTTATGGCTACACCTTC
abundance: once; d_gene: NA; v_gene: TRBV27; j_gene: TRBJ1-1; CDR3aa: CASSLAGAIKNTEAFF; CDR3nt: TGTGCCAGCAGTTTGGCGGGCGCGATAAAGAACACTGAAGCTTTCTTT
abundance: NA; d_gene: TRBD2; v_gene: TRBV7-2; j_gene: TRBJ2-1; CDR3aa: CASSFGTSQFREQFF; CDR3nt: TGTGCCAGCAGCTTTGGGACTAGTCAATTCCGTGAGCAGTTCTTC
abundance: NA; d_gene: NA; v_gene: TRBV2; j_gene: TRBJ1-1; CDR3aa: CASSPRQLTEAFF; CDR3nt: TGTGCCAGCAGCCCCCGACAGCTCACTGAAGCTTTCTTT
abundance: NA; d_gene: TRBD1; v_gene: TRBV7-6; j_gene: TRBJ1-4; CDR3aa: CASSPFPPGQGLATNEKLFF; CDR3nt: TGTGCCAGCAGCCCGTTCCCCCCGGGACAGGGCCTTGCAACTAATGAAAAACTGTTTTTT
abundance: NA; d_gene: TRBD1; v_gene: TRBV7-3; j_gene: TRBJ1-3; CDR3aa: CASSSYQGAGNTIYF; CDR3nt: TGTGCCAGCAGCTCCTATCAGGGGGCTGGAAACACCATATATTTT
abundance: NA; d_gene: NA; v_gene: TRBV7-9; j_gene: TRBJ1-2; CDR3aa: CASSSLGWTVNYGYTF; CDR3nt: TGTGCCAGCAGTTCCTTGGGGTGGACAGTAAACTATGGCTACACCTTC
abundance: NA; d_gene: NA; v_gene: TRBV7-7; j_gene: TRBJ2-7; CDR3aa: CASSLGERSEQYF; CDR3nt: TGTGCTAGCAGCTTAGGAGAGAGGTCCGAGCAGTACTTC
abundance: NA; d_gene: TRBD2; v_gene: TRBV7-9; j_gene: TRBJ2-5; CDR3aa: CASSLPLAGGGPGETQYF; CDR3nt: TGTGCCAGCAGCTTACCCCTAGCGGGAGGGGGGCCTGGTGAGACCCAGTACTTC
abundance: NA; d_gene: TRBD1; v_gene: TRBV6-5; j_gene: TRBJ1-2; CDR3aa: CASSYVQGARGYTF; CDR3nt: TGTGCCAGCAGTTATGTACAGGGGGCTCGTGGCTACACCTTC
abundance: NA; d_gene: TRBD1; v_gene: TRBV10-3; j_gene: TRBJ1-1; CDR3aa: CAITGQPNTEAFF; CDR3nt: TGTGCCATCACGGGACAGCCGAACACTGAAGCTTTCTTT
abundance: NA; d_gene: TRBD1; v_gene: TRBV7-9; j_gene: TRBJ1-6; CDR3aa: CASSLGGTAYNSPLHF; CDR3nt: TGTGCCAGCAGCTTAGGGGGGACAGCATATAATTCACCCCTCCACTTT
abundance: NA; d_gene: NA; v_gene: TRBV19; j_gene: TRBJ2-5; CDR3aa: CASSRVAEPQETQYF; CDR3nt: TGTGCCAGTAGTCGGGTGGCGGAACCGCAAGAGACCCAGTACTTC
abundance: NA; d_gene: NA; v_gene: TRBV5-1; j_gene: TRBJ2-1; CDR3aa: CASSPVRDEQFF; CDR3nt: TGCGCCAGCAGCCCGGTGAGGGATGAGCAGTTCTTC
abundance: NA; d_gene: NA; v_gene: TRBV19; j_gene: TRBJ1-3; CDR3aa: CASSIMARSGNTIYF; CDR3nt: TGTGCCAGTAGTATAATGGCTCGCTCTGGAAACACCATATATTTT
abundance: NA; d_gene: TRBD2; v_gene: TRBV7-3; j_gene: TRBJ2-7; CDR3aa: CASSLGSGSLYEQYF; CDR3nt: TGTGCCAGCAGCTTAGGTAGCGGGAGTCTCTACGAGCAGTACTTC
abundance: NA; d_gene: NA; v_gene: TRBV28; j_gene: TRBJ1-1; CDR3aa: CASSLGGKAFF; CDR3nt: TGTGCCAGCAGTTTAGGGGGGAAAGCTTTCTTT
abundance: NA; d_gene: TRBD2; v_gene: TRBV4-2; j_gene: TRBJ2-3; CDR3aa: CASSHATSGSLISTDTQYF; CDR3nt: TGTGCCAGCAGCCACGCAACTAGCGGGAGCTTGATTAGCACAGATACGCAGTATTTT
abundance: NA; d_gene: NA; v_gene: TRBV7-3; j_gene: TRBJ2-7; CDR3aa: CASSLNWRGEQYF; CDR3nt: TGTGCCAGCAGCTTAAATTGGCGCGGAGAGCAGTACTTC
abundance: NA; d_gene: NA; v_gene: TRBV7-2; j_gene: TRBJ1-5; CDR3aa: CASSRPTAPNQPQHF; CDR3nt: TGTGCCAGCAGCAGACCGACAGCTCCCAATCAGCCCCAGCATTTT
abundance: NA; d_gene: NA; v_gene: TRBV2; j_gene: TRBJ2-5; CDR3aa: CAGRRAKGETQYF; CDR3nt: TGTGCGGGGAGGAGGGCCAAAGGGGAGACCCAGTACTTC
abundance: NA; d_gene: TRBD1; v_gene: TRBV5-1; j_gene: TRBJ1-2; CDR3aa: CASSLGQGGGYTF; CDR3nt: TGCGCCAGCAGCCTCGGACAGGGCGGTGGCTACACCTTC
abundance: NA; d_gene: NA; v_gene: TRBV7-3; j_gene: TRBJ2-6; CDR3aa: CASSQLPTVSGANVLTF; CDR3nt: TGTGCCAGCAGCCAGCTCCCAACAGTCTCTGGGGCCAACGTCCTGACTTTC
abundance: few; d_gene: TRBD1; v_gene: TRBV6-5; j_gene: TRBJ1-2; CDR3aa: CASSRGTGDGYTF; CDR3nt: TGTGCCAGCAGCCGAGGGACAGGGGACGGCTACACCTTC
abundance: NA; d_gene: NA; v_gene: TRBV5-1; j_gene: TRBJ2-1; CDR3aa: CASSFGQGFNEQFF; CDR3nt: TGCGCCAGCAGCTTCGGGCAGGGCTTTAATGAGCAGTTCTTC
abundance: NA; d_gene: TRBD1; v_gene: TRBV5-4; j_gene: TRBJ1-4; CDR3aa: CASSSPGQGASTNEKLFF; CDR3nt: TGTGCCAGCAGCTCCCCGGGACAGGGGGCGTCAACTAATGAAAAACTGTTTTTT
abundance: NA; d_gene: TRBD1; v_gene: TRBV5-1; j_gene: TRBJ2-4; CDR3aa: CASSLGGQGTIQYF; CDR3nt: TGCGCCAGCAGCTTAGGAGGACAGGGAACCATTCAGTACTTC
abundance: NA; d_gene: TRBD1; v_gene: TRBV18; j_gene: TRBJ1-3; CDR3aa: CASSSGTGFSGNTIYF; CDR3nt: TGTGCCAGCTCATCCGGGACAGGCTTCTCTGGAAACACCATATATTTT
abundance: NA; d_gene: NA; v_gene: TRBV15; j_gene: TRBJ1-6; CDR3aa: CATSSRQVVVRSPLHF; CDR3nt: TGTGCCACCAGCAGCCGACAGGTGGTGGTTCGCTCACCCCTCCACTTT
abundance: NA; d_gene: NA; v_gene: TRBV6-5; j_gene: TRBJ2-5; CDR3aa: CASRRTGSGQETQYF; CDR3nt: TGTGCCAGCAGGCGAACCGGTAGCGGACAAGAGACCCAGTACTTC
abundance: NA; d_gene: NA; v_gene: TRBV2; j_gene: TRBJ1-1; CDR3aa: CASNRANTEAFF; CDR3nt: TGTGCCAGCAACAGAGCAAACACTGAAGCTTTCTTT
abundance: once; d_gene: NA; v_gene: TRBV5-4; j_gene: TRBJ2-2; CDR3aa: CASSVRDLGFGTGELFF; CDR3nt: TGTGCCAGCAGCGTACGGGACTTAGGGTTCGGTACCGGGGAGCTGTTTTTT
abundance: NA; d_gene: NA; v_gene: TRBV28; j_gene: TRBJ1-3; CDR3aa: CASEDYSGNTIYF; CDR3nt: TGTGCCAGCGAGGATTACTCTGGAAACACCATATATTTT
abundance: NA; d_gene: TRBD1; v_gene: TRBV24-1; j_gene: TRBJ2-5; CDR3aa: CATSDIPGQGAPETQYF; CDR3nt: TGTGCCACCAGTGATATCCCGGGACAGGGGGCGCCGGAGACCCAGTACTTC
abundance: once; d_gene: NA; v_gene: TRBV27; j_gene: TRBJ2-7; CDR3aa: CASSLHQGREQYF; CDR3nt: TGTGCCAGCAGTTTGCACCAGGGTCGCGAGCAGTACTTC
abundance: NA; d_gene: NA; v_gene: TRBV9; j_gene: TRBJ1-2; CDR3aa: CASSVGGSNYGYTF; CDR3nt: TGTGCCAGCAGCGTAGGCGGGAGTAACTATGGCTACACCTTC
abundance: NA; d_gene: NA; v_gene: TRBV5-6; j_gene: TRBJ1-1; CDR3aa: CASSSVMNTEAFF; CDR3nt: TGTGCCAGCAGCTCAGTCATGAACACTGAAGCTTTCTTT
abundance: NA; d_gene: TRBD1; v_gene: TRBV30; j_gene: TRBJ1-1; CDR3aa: CAWRYRDRGTEAFF; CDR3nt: TGTGCCTGGAGATACCGGGACAGGGGAACCGAAGCTTTCTTT
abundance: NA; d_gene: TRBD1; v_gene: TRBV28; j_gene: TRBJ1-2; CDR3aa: CASSPQGPSGYTF; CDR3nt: TGTGCCAGCAGTCCACAGGGGCCCTCCGGCTACACCTTC
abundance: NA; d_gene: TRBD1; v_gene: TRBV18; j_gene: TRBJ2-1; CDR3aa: CASSPGQLNSYNEQFF; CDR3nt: TGTGCCAGCTCACCGGGACAGCTAAACTCCTACAATGAGCAGTTCTTC
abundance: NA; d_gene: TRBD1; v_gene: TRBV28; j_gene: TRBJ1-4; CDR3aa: CASTGGAGEKLFF; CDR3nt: TGTGCCAGTACAGGGGGCGCTGGGGAAAAACTGTTTTTT
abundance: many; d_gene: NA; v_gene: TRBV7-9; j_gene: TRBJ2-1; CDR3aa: CASSLFMGGEGDEQFF; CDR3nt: TGTGCCAGCAGCTTATTCATGGGTGGAGAAGGCGATGAGCAGTTCTTC
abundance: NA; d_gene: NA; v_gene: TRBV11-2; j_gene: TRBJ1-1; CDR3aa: CASSRSTGNPEAFF; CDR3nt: TGTGCCAGCAGCCGTTCCACAGGGAACCCTGAAGCTTTCTTT
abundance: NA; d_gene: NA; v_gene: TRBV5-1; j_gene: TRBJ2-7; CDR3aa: CASSLAASLDSYEQYF; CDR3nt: TGCGCCAGCAGCTTGGCCGCTAGCCTCGACTCCTACGAGCAGTACTTC
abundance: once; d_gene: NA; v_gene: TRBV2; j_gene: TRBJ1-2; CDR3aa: CASSRDTDGIYGYTF; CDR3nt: TGTGCCAGCAGCCGAGATACGGACGGGATCTATGGCTACACCTTC